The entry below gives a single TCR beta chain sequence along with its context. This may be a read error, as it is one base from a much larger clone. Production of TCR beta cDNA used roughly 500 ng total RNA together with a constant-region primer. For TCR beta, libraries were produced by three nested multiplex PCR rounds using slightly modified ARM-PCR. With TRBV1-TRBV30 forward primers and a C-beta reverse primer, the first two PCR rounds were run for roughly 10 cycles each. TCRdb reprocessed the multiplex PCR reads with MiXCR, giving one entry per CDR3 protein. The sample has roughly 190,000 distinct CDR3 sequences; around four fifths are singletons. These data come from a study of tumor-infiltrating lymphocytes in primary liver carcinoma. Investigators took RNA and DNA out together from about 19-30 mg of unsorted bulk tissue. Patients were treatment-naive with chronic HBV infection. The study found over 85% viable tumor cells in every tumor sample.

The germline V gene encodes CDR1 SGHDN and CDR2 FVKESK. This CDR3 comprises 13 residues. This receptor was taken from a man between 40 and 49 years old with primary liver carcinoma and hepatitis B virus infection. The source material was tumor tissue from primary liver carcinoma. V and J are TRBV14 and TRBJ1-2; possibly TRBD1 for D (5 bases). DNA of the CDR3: TGTGCCAGCAGCCAAGACAGGGACTATGGCTACATCTTC. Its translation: CASSQDRDYGYIF.